These 19 T cell receptor beta chains were sequenced from one sample in a study of shared T cell receptors in the human thymus. Some clones are missing from TCRdb's copy, which holds only in-frame ones; the method was immunoSEQ multiplex PCR. The table includes roughly 700,000 clones, roughly 90% detected once. These data are also associated with another study on human thymus T cells.

Sequencing was carried out using thymocytes. The source of these receptors is a boy under two years old with a congenital heart defect.

J is TRBJ2-5 and V is TRBV15, with a possible D match to TRBD2 (5 bases). The germline V gene encodes CDR1 LNHNV and CDR2 YYDKDF (reference sequence). The CDR3 contains 15 residues. Trimming took off 0 bases at V and 5 bases at J, with 13 bases between the two ends. The chain's CDR3 is CATSRDLARPETQYF. The CDR3 bases are TGTGCCACCAGCAGAGATCTAGCTAGACCGGAGACCCAGTACTTC.

The rearrangement joins TRBV27 to TRBJ2-7; 8 bases map to TRBD2. Per germline, CDR1 MNHEY and CDR2 SMNVEV (reference sequence). The CDR3 is made up of 15 amino acids. V shed 4 bases and J 5 bases; nucleotides not matched to a gene: 10. The CDR3 sequence: CASSSARAGVDEQYF. CDR3 in DNA: TGTGCCAGCAGTTCGGCCCGAGCGGGAGTTGACGAGCAGTACTTC.

The gene calls are TRBV7-6 and TRBJ2-2; D is unresolved. The CDR3 length is 11 residues. V was cut by 5 bases and J by 5 bases, with 3 bases left in between. Germline CDR1 SGHVS, CDR2 FNYEAQ. CDR3 DNA: TGTGCCAGCAGCCGGACCGGGGAGCTGTTTTTT. Residues: CASSRTGELFF.

The chain combines TRBV28 with TRBJ2-7; no definite D call. The CDR3 is made up of 14 amino acids. Trimming removed 3 bases from V and 0 bases from J, with 9 bases in between. Looked up from germline, CDR1 is MDHEN and CDR2 is SYDVKM. CDR3 amino acids: CASSFSADSYEQYF. CDR3 sequence (DNA): TGTGCCAGCAGTTTTTCCGCGGACTCCTACGAGCAGTACTTC.

The chain has TRBV7-6 and TRBJ2-3; a possible D gene is TRBD1 (5 bases). Germline assignment: CDR1 SGHVS and CDR2 FNYEAQ. V was cut by 1 base and J by 4 bases, with 15 bases left in between. CDR3 size: 16 residues. The CDR3 region is CASSLVGQGKADTQYF. CDR3 nucleotide sequence: TGTGCCAGCAGCTTAGTCGGGCAGGGTAAGGCAGATACGCAGTATTTT.

V gene TRBV27 combines with J gene TRBJ2-7; TRBD1 matches 8 bases. The CDR3 has 12 residues. Germline CDR1 and CDR2: MNHEY and SMNVEV (reference sequence). V shed 5 bases, J shed 5 bases, and the junction held 2 bases outside the gene matches. The CDR3: CASSPDRDEQYF. CDR3 DNA sequence: TGTGCCAGCAGTCCGGACAGGGACGAGCAGTACTTC.

This clone occurred a few times. The genes are TRBV19 and TRBJ2-3, with unresolved D. The CDR3 is 14 residues long. Germline CDR1 LNHDA, CDR2 SQIVND (reference sequence). The V end lost 7 bases, the J end lost 6 bases, and 17 bases lay between the germline ends. CDR3 sequence (DNA): TGTGCCAGTACTCCCCCCCAAACTCCGGATACGCAGTATTTT. Its translation is CASTPPQTPDTQYF.

This clone has more than one count but fewer than ten. The J gene is TRBJ2-1, the V gene TRBV11-2; D possibly corresponds to TRBD1 (7 bases). The CDR3 is 15 amino acids. Germline CDR1 SGHAT, CDR2 FQNNGV. V shed 2 bases and J shed 6 bases, with 14 bases lying between them. CDR3: CASSLIFQGGNEQFF. For the CDR3, the DNA is TGTGCCAGCAGCTTAATATTCCAGGGGGGCAATGAGCAGTTCTTC.

The chain recombines TRBV7-9 with TRBJ2-3; 9 bases fit TRBD2. This CDR3 region has 16 residues. The germline V gene encodes CDR1 SEHNR and CDR2 FQNEAQ (reference sequence). After removal of 3 bases from V and 2 bases from J, the junction contained 6 bases not matched to a gene. Here the CDR3 DNA reads TGTGCCAGCAGCTTGGAGCGGGAGGTGAACACAGATACGCAGTATTTT. It specifies CASSLEREVNTDTQYF. The full variable domain, with the rest looked up from reference TRBV7-9 and TRBJ2-3, is DTGVSQNPRHKITKRGQNVTFRCDPISEHNRLYWYRQTLGQGPEFLTYFQNEAQLEKSRLLSDRFSAERPKGSFSTLEIQRTEQGDSAMYLCASSLEREVNTDTQYFGPGTRLTVL.

The chain joins TRBV25-1 to TRBJ2-7; 8 bases line up with TRBD1. Germline V lookup: CDR1 MGHDK, CDR2 SYGVNS. The CDR3 is 17 residues long. V was clipped by 6 bases and J by 11 bases; unmatched bases: 24. The CDR3 sequence is CASSHKPTGQDYPEEYF. CDR3 nucleotide sequence: TGTGCCAGCAGCCACAAACCGACGGGACAGGATTATCCTGAGGAGTACTTC.

Comments on this clone: The identical CDR3 is also encoded by other nucleotide sequences in the sample. The chain employs TRBV25-1 and TRBJ2-5; 7 nucleotides line up with TRBD1. This CDR3 contains 14 residues. With 2 bases clipped from V and 2 bases from J, the junction kept 2 bases outside the gene matches. Looked up from germline, CDR1 is MGHDK and CDR2 is SYGVNS. The CDR3 DNA reads TGTGCCAGCAGTGAAAGGGGACAGCAAGAGACCCAGTACTTC. Translated: CASSERGQQETQYF.

This clone showed up just a few times. The chain employs TRBV29-1 and TRBJ1-1; TRBD1 aligns across 7 bases. The CDR3 is made up of 16 amino acids. CDR1 SQVTM and CDR2 ANQGSEA come from the germline V gene. The J segment lost 1 base and the V segment lost 0 bases, leaving 8 bases of the junction unmatched. As DNA, the CDR3 is TGCAGCGTTGAAGATCTGAGAAGGACAGGGAACACTGAAGCTTTCTTT. Translating gives CSVEDLRRTGNTEAFF.

This sequence joins TRBV5-4 and TRBJ2-7; 9 bases map to TRBD2. V was pared by 4 bases and J by 0 bases, with 5 bases of the junction left unmatched. Germline V gene data show CDR1 as SGHNT and CDR2 as YYREEE (reference sequence). The CDR3 has 15 residues. The CDR3, as DNA: TGTGCCAGCAGCGCAGCGGGAGGCTCCTCCTACGAGCAGTACTTC. It encodes CASSAAGGSSYEQYF.

This chain connects TRBV29-1 to TRBJ2-1; TRBD2 might be the D (5 bases). V lost 3 bases, J lost 7 bases, and 7 bases lay in between. The CDR3 loop spans 11 amino acids. Germline CDR1 reads SQVTM; CDR2 reads ANQGSEA. The CDR3 sequence: CSVDRGNEQFF. The CDR3 DNA is TGCAGCGTTGATCGGGGAAATGAGCAGTTCTTC.

V usage is TRBV15 and J usage is TRBJ2-5; 13 bases match TRBD2. The CDR3 extends over 17 amino acids. Germline CDR1 is LNHNV and CDR2 is YYDKDF (reference sequence). Unmatched junction bases numbered 10, after V lost 4 bases and J lost 5 bases. CDR3 nucleotide sequence: TGTGCCACCAGCACAGCATGGACTAGCGGGAGTTGGGAGACCCAGTACTTC. It yields the protein CATSTAWTSGSWETQYF.

The chain is built from TRBV28 and TRBJ2-7; D gene uncertain. Germline lookup yields CDR1 MDHEN and CDR2 SYDVKM. V shed 3 bases and J shed 0 bases, with 6 bases lying between them. The CDR3 loop spans 13 amino acids. CDR3 sequence reads: CASSFAVSYEQYF. Written as DNA, the CDR3 is TGTGCCAGCAGTTTTGCGGTCTCCTACGAGCAGTACTTC.

This clone has just one count. V and J are TRBV7-2 and TRBJ2-5; D not certain. The CDR3 has 12 residues. CDR1 SGHTA and CDR2 FQGNSA come from the germline V gene. V gave up 5 bases and J gave up 5 bases, with 9 bases separating them. CDR3 DNA sequence: TGTGCCAGCAGCCCTTCCCGGGAGACCCAGTACTTC. Amino acid sequence: CASSPSRETQYF. The full variable domain, completed using reference TRBV7-2 and TRBJ2-5, is GAGVSQSPSNKVTEKGKDVELRCDPISGHTALYWYRQSLGQGLEFLIYFQGNSAPDKSGLPSDRFSAERTGGSVSTLTIQRTQQEDSAVYLCASSPSRETQYFGPGTRLLVL.

The chain links TRBV30 to TRBJ2-7, with 10 bases aligning to TRBD2. The CDR3 has 15 residues. In germline, CDR1 is GTSNPN, CDR2 SVGIG (reference sequence). V was pared by 2 bases and J by 1 base, with 5 bases of the junction left unmatched. Here the CDR3 reads CAWSPLTSGSYEQYF. The CDR3 coding sequence is TGTGCCTGGAGTCCCTTGACTAGCGGGTCCTACGAGCAGTACTTC.

This chain joins TRBV11-2 and TRBJ2-1; TRBD2 aligns across 7 bases. V trimming: 4 bases; J trimming: 0 bases; junction bases outside the gene matches: 9. This CDR3 has 17 amino acids. CDR1 SGHAT and CDR2 FQNNGV come from the germline V gene. CDR3 DNA sequence: TGTGCCAGCAGCTCAACAAGGCGGGAGAGCTCCTACAATGAGCAGTTCTTC. Its translation: CASSSTRRESSYNEQFF. Variable domain in full (rest from reference TRBV11-2 and TRBJ2-1): EAGVAQSPRYKIIEKRQSVAFWCNPISGHATLYWYQQILGQGPKLLIQFQNNGVVDDSQLPKDRFSAERLKGVDSTLKIQPAKLEDSAVYLCASSSTRRESSYNEQFFGPGTRLTVL.